Below are 8 T cell receptor beta chains sequenced from a single sample in a study of cytomegalovirus exposure and HLA in healthy donors. Amplification used 60 Vbeta primers and 13 Jbeta primers. Some clones are missing from TCRdb's copy, which holds only in-frame ones; the method was immunoSEQ multiplex PCR. Its table lists about 200,000 clones. Sequenced material: PBMCs. These receptors were collected from a boy aged 10-17 years in good health and CMV-seronegative.

The chain uses TRBV28 and TRBJ2-5; 10 positions match TRBD2. V shed 2 bases and J 5 bases; nucleotides not matched to a gene: 20. The CDR3 runs to 20 residues. Germline-derived CDR1 and CDR2 are MDHEN and SYDVKM. The CDR3 DNA reads TGTGCCAGCAGTTTAAACGGACACTTTAGCGGGGGGATGAGAGAGGAGACCCAGTACTTC. Protein product: CASSLNGHFSGGMREETQYF.

V and J are TRBV5-4 and TRBJ2-7, with 8 bases lining up with TRBD2. The CDR3 is made up of 15 amino acids. The junction had 6 bases not matched to a gene; V was cut back by 4 bases and J by 0 bases. Germline assignment: CDR1 SGHNT and CDR2 YYREEE (reference sequence). CDR3 DNA: TGTGCCAGCAGCCCCGGGGGACTAGTCTCCTACGAGCAGTACTTC. Amino acid sequence: CASSPGGLVSYEQYF.

CDR3 sequence reads: CASSLGGAADTQYF. The CDR3 DNA is TGCGCCAGCAGCTTAGGCGGGGCAGCAGATACGCAGTATTTT. The chain joins TRBV5-1 to TRBJ2-3; D is perhaps TRBD2 (6 bases). The germline V and J ends were trimmed by 2 bases and 4 bases, with 11 bases remaining between them. Germline CDR1 SGHRS, CDR2 YFSETQ. The CDR3 extends over 14 amino acids.

The chain combines TRBV6-5 with TRBJ1-1; the D gene is possibly TRBD1 (6 bases). The germline V gene encodes CDR1 MNHEY and CDR2 SVGAGI. Trimming shortened V by 5 bases and J by 8 bases, and 18 bases separated the two germline ends. The CDR3 is made up of 14 amino acids. The CDR3: CASSPPHRGGEAFF. CDR3 bases: TGTGCCAGCAGTCCCCCTCACAGAGGGGGAGAAGCTTTCTTT.

This chain's CDR3 is CASSPLQGRDNSPLHF. The CDR3 coding sequence is TGCGCCAGCAGCCCGCTCCAAGGGAGAGATAATTCACCCCTCCACTTT. The gene calls are TRBV5-1 and TRBJ1-6; D remains ambiguous. From germline, CDR1 is SGHRS and CDR2 YFSETQ. The CDR3 is 16 amino acids. V was trimmed by 4 bases and J by 5 bases, leaving 16 bases between them.

The chain employs TRBV2 and TRBJ1-2; possibly TRBD1 for D (5 bases). Germline CDR1 SNHLY, CDR2 FYNNEI. Trimming removed 3 bases from V and 7 bases from J, with 12 bases in between. This CDR3 region has 13 residues. This chain's CDR3 is CASSEGRWGGYTF. As DNA, the CDR3 is TGTGCCAGCAGTGAGGGGCGGTGGGGTGGCTACACCTTC.

This rearrangement joins TRBV9 to TRBJ2-2; 12 nucleotides line up with TRBD1. J gave up 3 bases and V 4 bases, and 10 bases lay outside the gene matches. CDR1 SGDLS and CDR2 YYNGEE come from the germline V gene. The CDR3 sequence is 18 residues long. The CDR3 reads CASSLKTGTGGDTGELFF. The CDR3 region has the DNA TGTGCCAGCAGCCTTAAAACCGGGACAGGGGGCGACACCGGGGAGCTGTTTTTT.

The chain carries TRBV30 and TRBJ1-1; 7 positions agree with TRBD1. Germline values: CDR1 GTSNPN, CDR2 SVGIG (reference sequence). Trimming at V came to 3 bases and at J to 10 bases, leaving 14 bases not matched to a gene. The CDR3 spans 14 residues. The CDR3 here is CAWRLSGSGGVAFF. Written as DNA, the CDR3 is TGTGCCTGGAGATTAAGTGGGTCAGGGGGTGTAGCTTTCTTT.